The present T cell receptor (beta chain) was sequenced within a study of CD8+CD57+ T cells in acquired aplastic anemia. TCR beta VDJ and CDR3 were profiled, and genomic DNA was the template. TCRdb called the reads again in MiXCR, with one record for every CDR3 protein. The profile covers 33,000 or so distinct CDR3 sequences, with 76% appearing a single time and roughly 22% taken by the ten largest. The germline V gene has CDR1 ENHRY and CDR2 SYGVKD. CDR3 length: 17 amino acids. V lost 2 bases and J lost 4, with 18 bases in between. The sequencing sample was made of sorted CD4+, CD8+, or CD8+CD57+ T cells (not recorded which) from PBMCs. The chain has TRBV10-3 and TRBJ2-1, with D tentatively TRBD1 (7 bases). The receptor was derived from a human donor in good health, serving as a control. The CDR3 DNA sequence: TGTGCCATCAGTGAGGGGGGGACAGCCTACTTATACAATGAGCAGTTCTTC. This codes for CAISEGGTAYLYNEQFF.